This T cell receptor beta chain came from a study of cytomegalovirus exposure and HLA in healthy donors. 13 Jbeta primers and 60 Vbeta primers were used for the PCR. The protocol was immunoSEQ multiplex PCR, while the TCRdb copy is restricted to in-frame clones and leaves out a portion. Its table lists 150,000 to 200,000 clones. The germline V gene has CDR1 SGHRS and CDR2 YFSETQ. The CDR3 is made up of 15 amino acids. Between the trimmed V and J ends, which lost 4 bases and 0 bases, there was a span of 12 bases. J is TRBJ2-3 and V is TRBV5-1, with D possibly matching TRBD2 (6 bases). The sample consisted of PBMCs. The sequence derives from a woman aged 55-69 years in good health and CMV-seronegative. The CDR3 here is CASSVTSFSTDTQYF. The DNA of the CDR3 is TGCGCCAGCAGCGTGACTAGTTTTAGCACAGATACGCAGTATTTT.